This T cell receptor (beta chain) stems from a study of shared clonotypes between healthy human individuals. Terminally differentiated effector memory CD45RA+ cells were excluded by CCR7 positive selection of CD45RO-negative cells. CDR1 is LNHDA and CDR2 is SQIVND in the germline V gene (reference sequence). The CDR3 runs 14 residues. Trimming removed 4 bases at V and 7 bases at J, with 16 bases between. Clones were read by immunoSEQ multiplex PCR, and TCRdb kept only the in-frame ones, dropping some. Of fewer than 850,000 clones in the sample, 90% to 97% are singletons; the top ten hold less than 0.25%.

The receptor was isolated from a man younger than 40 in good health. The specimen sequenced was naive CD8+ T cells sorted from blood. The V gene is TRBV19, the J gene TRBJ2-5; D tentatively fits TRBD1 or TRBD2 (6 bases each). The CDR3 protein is CASSNHRDWVTQYF. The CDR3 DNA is TGTGCCAGTAGTAACCACAGGGACTGGGTGACCCAGTACTTC.